The sequence of this TCR beta chain was determined in a study of OX40 agonist ivuxolimab in advanced cancers. Findings of the study overall: What antigens the expanded peripheral T cells recognized was never established.

The germline V gene encodes CDR1 SGHDN and CDR2 FVKESK. V was trimmed by 0 bases and J by 9 bases, leaving 12 bases between them. This CDR3 spans 13 amino acids. Assay used: immunoSEQ multiplex PCR; TCRdb lists only in-frame clones, some missing. The sample lists approximately 99,000 clones, 85% to 95% occurring once. On this clone: Its specificity is unknown.

V and J are TRBV14 and TRBJ2-7; TRBD2 is a possible D gene (5 bases). Material: CD4+ or CD8+ T cells sorted from blood, obtained in a trial of the OX40 agonist ivuxolimab. This TCR came from an adult with an advanced solid tumor such as melanoma, head and neck, liver or kidney cancer. The CDR3, as DNA: TGTGCCAGCAGCCAAGATGGTGGAGGAGGGCAGTACTTC. Translation gives CASSQDGGGGQYF.